This T cell receptor (beta chain) was sequenced for a study of shared clonotypes between healthy human individuals. Study at large: Used for every donor were three CD4 naive, three CD4 memory, two CD8 naive and one CD8 memory plate.

The method was immunoSEQ multiplex PCR; TCRdb's version includes in-frame clones alone and lacks a portion of them. This sample has about 2 million clones, with about 95% found just once. Positively selected for CCR7, the CD45RO-negative cells used as naive CD8 cells excluded terminally differentiated effector memory CD45RA+ cells. CDR3 size: 15 residues. Trimming cost V 4 bases and J 3 bases, with 16 bases left between them. Germline V CDR1 and CDR2: MGHRA, YSYEKL. This chain joins TRBV4-1 and TRBJ2-7, with a weak D call TRBD1 (6 bases). This clonotype was sampled from a man aged 18 to 29 in good health. What was sequenced was naive CD8+ T cells sorted from blood. The CDR3 loop reads CASSPRTDAFYEQYF. For the CDR3, the DNA is TGCGCCAGCAGCCCTCGGACAGATGCCTTCTACGAGCAGTACTTC.